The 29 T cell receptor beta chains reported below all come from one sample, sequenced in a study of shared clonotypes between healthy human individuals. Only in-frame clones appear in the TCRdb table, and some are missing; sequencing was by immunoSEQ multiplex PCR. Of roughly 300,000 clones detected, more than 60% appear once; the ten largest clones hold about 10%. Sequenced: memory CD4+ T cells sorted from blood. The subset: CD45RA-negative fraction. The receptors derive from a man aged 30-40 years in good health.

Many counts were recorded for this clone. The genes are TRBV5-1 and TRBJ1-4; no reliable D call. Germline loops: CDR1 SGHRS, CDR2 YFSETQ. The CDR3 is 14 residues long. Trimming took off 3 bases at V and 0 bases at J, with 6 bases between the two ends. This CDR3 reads CASSSEATNEKLFF. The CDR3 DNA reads TGCGCCAGCAGCTCGGAGGCAACTAATGAAAAACTGTTTTTT.

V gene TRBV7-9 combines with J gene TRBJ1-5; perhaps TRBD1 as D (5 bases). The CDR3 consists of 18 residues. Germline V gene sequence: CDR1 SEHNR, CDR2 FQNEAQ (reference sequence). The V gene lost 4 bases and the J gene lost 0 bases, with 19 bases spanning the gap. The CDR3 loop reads CASSSQPGTLYSNQPQHF. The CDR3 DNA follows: TGTGCCAGCAGCTCCCAACCGGGGACCCTTTATAGCAATCAGCCCCAGCATTTT.

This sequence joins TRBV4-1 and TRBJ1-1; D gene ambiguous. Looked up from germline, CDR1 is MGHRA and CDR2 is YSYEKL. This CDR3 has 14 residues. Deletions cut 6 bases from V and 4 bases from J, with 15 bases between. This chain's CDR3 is CASRGPRGPTEAFF. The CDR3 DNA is TGCGCCAGCAGGGGCCCCAGAGGGCCCACTGAAGCTTTCTTT.

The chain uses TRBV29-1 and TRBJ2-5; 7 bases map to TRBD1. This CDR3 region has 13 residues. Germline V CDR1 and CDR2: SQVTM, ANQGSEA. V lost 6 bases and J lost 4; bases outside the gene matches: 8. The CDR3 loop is CSVITGAPETQYF. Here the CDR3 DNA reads TGCAGCGTCATTACAGGGGCCCCAGAGACCCAGTACTTC.

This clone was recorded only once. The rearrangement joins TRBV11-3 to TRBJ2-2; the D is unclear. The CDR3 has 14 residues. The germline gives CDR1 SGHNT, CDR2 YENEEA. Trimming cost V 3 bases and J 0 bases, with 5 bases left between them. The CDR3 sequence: CASSFGTNTGELFF. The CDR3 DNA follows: TGTGCCAGCAGCTTTGGTACGAACACCGGGGAGCTGTTTTTT.

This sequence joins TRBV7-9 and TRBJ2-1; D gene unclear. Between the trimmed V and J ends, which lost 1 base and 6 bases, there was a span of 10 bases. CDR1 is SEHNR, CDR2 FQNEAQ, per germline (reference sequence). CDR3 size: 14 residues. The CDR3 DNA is TGTGCCAGCAGCTTAGTGTACAAAGCCAATGAGCAGTTCTTC. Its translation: CASSLVYKANEQFF.

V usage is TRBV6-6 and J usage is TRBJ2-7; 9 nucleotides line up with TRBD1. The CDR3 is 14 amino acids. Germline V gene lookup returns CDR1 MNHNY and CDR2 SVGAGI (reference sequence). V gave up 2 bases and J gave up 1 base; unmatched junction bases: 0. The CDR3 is CASSYGQGSYEQYF. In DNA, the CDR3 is TGTGCCAGCAGTTACGGACAGGGGTCCTACGAGCAGTACTTC.

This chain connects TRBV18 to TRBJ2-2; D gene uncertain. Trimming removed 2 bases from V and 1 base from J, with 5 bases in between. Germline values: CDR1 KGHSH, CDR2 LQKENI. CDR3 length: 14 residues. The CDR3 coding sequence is TGTGCCAGCTCACCAGGTCTGAACACCGGGGAGCTGTTTTTT. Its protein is CASSPGLNTGELFF.

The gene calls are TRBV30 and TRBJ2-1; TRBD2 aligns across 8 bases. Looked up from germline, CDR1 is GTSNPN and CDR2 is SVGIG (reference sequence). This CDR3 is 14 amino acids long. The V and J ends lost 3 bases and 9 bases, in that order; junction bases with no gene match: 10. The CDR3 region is CAWSTSSLAAEQFF. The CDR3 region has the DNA TGTGCCTGGAGCACCTCCTCACTAGCGGCTGAGCAGTTCTTC.

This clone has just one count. The CDR3 protein is CASSLGDLLVKETQYF. CDR3 DNA: TGTGCCAGCAGCTTGGGGGATCTACTAGTAAAAGAGACCCAGTACTTC. V usage is TRBV5-4 and J usage is TRBJ2-5, with D possibly matching TRBD2 (5 bases). V lost 0 bases and J 3 bases, leaving 15 bases between the germline ends. The CDR3 is 16 amino acids. Germline CDR1 and CDR2: SGHNT and YYREEE (reference sequence).

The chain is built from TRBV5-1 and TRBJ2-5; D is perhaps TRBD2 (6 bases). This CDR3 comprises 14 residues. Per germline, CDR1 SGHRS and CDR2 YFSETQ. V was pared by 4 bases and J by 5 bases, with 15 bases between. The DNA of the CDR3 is TGCGCCAGCAGCGGGGGTCCCGGAGGGGAGACCCAGTACTTC. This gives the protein CASSGGPGGETQYF.

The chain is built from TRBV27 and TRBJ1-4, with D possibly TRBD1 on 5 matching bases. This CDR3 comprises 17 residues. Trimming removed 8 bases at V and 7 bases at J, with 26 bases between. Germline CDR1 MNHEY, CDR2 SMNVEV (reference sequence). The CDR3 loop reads CASGPRRVRGESEKLFF. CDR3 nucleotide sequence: TGTGCCAGCGGACCGAGGAGGGTAAGGGGAGAGAGTGAAAAACTGTTTTTT.

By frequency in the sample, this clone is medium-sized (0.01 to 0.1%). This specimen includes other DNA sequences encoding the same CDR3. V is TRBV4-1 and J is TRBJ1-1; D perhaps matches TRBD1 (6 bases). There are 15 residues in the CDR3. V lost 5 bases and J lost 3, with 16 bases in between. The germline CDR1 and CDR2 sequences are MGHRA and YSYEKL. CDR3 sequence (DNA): TGCGCCAGCAGCGAGGCCGGGGGCTGGGACACTGAAGCTTTCTTT. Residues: CASSEAGGWDTEAFF.

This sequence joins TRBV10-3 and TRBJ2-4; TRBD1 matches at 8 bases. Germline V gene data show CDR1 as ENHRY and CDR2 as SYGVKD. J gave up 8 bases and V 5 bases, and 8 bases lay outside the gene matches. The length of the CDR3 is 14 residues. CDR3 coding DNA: TGTGCCATCAGTAACCCGGACAGGGCTGACATTCAGTACTTC. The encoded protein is CAISNPDRADIQYF.

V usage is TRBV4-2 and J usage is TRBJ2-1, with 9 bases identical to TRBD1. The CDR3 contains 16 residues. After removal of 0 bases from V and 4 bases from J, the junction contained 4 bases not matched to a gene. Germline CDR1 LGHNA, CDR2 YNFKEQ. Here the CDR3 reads CASSQERGQGYNEQFF. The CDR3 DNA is TGTGCCAGCAGCCAAGAACGAGGACAGGGGTACAATGAGCAGTTCTTC.

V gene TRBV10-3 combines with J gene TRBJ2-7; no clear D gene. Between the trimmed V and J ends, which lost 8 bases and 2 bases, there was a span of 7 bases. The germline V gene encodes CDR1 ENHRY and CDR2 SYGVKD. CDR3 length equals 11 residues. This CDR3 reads CAIGKAYEQYF. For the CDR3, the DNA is TGTGCCATCGGGAAAGCCTACGAGCAGTACTTC.

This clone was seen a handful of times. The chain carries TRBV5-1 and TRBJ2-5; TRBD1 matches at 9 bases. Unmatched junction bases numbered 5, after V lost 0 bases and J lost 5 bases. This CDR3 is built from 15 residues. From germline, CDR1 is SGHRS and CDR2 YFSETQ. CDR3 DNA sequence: TGCGCCAGCAGCTTGGCCCTAGGGACAGGGGAGACCCAGTACTTC. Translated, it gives CASSLALGTGETQYF.

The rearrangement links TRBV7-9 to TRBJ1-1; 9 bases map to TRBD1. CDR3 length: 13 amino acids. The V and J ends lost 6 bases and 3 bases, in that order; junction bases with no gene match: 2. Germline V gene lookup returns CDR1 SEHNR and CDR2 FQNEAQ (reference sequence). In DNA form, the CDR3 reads TGTGCCAGCAGTTGGGACAGGGACACTGAAGCTTTCTTT. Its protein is CASSWDRDTEAFF.

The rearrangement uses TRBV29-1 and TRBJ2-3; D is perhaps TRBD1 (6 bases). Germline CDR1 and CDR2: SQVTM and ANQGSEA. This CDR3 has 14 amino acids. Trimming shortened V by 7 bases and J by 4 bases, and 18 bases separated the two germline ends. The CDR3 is CSANTGLGPDTQYF. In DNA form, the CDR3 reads TGCAGCGCAAATACAGGGTTGGGCCCAGATACGCAGTATTTT.

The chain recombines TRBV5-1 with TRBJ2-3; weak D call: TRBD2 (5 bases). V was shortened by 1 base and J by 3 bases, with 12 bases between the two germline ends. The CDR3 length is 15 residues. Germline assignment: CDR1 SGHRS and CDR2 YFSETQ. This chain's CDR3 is CASSLLGSGTDTQYF. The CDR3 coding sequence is TGCGCCAGCAGCTTGTTGGGGAGTGGAACAGATACGCAGTATTTT.

The chain's CDR3 is CASSRRRQGTINEQFF. The CDR3 DNA reads as TGTGCCAGCAGCCGCAGACGACAGGGTACGATCAATGAGCAGTTCTTC. The chain recombines TRBV11-3 with TRBJ2-1; TRBD1 aligns across 7 bases. The V and J ends lost 5 bases and 6 bases, in that order; junction bases with no gene match: 13. The CDR3 totals 16 residues. Germline CDR1 reads SGHNT; CDR2 reads YENEEA.

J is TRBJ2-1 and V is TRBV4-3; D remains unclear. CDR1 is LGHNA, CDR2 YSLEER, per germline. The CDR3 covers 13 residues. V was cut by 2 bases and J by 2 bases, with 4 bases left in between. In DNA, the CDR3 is TGCGCCAGCAGCCAAAGCCCCTACAATGAGCAGTTCTTC. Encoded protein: CASSQSPYNEQFF.

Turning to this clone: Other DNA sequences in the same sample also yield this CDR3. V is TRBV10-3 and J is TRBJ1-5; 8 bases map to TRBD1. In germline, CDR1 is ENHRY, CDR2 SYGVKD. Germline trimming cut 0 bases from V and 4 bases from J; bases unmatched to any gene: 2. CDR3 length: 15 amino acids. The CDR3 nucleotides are TGTGCCATCAGTGAGTCGAGACAGGGGAATCAGCCCCAGCATTTT. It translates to CAISESRQGNQPQHF.

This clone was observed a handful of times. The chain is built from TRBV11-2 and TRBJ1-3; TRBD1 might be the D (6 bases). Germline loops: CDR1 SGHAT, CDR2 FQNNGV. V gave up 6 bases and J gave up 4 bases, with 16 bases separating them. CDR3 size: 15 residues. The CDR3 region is CASSFDRWSGNTIYF. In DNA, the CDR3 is TGTGCCAGCAGTTTTGACAGGTGGAGCGGAAACACCATATATTTT.

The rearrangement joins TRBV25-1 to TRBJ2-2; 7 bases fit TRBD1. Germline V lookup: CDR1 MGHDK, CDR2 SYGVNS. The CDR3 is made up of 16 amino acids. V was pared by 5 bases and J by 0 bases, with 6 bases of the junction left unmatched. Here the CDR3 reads CASSFDRVTNTGELFF. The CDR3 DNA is TGTGCCAGCAGTTTTGACAGGGTGACGAACACCGGGGAGCTGTTTTTT.

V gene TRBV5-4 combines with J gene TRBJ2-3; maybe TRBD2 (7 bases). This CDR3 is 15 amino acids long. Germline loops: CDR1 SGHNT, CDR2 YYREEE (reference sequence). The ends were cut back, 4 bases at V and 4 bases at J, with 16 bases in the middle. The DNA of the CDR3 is TGTGCCAGCAGCGGGGGCGGGAGTGGTGCAGATACGCAGTATTTT. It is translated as CASSGGGSGADTQYF.

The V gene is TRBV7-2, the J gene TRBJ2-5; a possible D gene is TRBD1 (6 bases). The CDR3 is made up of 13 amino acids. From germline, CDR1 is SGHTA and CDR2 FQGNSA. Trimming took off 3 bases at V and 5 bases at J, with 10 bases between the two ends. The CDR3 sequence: CASSFGQRETQYF. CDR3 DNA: TGTGCCAGCAGCTTCGGACAGAGGGAGACCCAGTACTTC.

The CDR3 is CASRVVSNQPQHF. DNA for the CDR3: TGTGCCAGCAGGGTCGTTAGCAATCAGCCCCAGCATTTT. The V call is TRBV2, the J call TRBJ1-5, with D unresolved. Germline-derived CDR1 and CDR2 are SNHLY and FYNNEI. The CDR3 consists of 13 residues. Between the trimmed V and J ends, which lost 6 bases and 0 bases, there was a span of 6 bases. Based on the CDR3 plus reference TRBV2 and TRBJ1-5, the full variable domain is EPEVTQTPSHQVTQMGQEVILRCVPISNHLYFYWYRQILGQKVEFLVSFYNNEISEKSEIFDDQFSVERPDGSNFTLKIRSTKLEDSAMYFCASRVVSNQPQHFGDGTRLSIL.

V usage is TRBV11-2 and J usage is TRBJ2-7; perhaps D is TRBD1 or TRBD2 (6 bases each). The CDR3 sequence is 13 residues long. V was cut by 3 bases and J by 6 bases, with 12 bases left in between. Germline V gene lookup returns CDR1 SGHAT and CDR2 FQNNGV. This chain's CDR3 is CASSFGGQGEQYF. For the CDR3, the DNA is TGTGCCAGCAGCTTTGGGGGGCAAGGCGAGCAGTACTTC.